These 14 T cell receptor beta chains were all obtained from the same sample, sequenced in a study of response to subunit inactivated influenza vaccine. TCRdb re-derived calls from the RT-PCR reads in MiXCR, one entry per CDR3 protein. The table lists about 540,000 distinct CDR3 sequences, around 21% of them singletons. The sample was also reused in another study, on T cells expressing NK-cell markers. That study adds: TCR beta cDNA was made by 5'RACE template switching with UMIs.

Sequencing was performed on CD4+ T cells sorted from PBMCs, taken less than 13 days after vaccination. The receptors come from a man between 45 and 60 years old who received an inactivated influenza vaccine.

This clonotype has a single count. The rearrangement uses TRBV6-2 or TRBV6-3 and TRBJ2-1; 12 bases map to TRBD2. Germline lookup yields CDR1 MNHEY and CDR2 SVGEGT. This CDR3 contains 17 residues. Losses at the gene ends were 6 bases for V and 8 bases for J; bases not matched to a gene: 14. The CDR3 spells CASSLRRTSGIIYEQFF. Written as DNA, the CDR3 is TGTGCCAGCAGCCTACGACGGACTAGCGGGATTATATATGAGCAGTTCTTC.

This clonotype was detected only a few times. The chain is built from TRBV5-1 and TRBJ1-2, with D uncertain. Deletions cut 4 bases from V and 4 bases from J, with 14 bases between. The CDR3 loop spans 14 amino acids. Per the germline V gene, CDR1 is SGHRS and CDR2 is YFSETQ. The CDR3 nucleotides read TGCGCCAGCAGCGAAACTGCCTTTGGCTATGGCTACACCTTC. Translation gives CASSETAFGYGYTF.

This clonotype has only a few counts. The CDR3 DNA reads TGTGCCACTGGTTCTCAAGGGACAGATACGCAGTATTTT. The encoded protein is CATGSQGTDTQYF. This rearrangement joins TRBV7-2 to TRBJ2-3; D is unclear. From germline, CDR1 is SGHTA and CDR2 FQGNSA. There are 13 residues in the CDR3. V was cut by 10 bases and J by 3 bases, with 14 bases left in between.

Many counts were recorded for this clonotype. This chain connects TRBV10-2 to TRBJ2-5; D remains unclear. CDR3 size: 12 residues. V lost 2 bases and J 1 base, leaving 2 bases between the germline ends. Germline loops: CDR1 WSHSY, CDR2 SAAADI. The CDR3 bases are TGCGCCAGCAGTGAGATCCAAGAGACCCAGTACTTC. This encodes CASSEIQETQYF.

The rearrangement uses TRBV7-6 and TRBJ2-3, with 9 bases lining up with TRBD1. This CDR3 spans 15 amino acids. Germline CDR1 SGHVS, CDR2 FNYEAQ. With V trimmed by 0 bases and J by 5 bases, 3 bases remained unmatched. The CDR3, as DNA: TGTGCCAGCAGCTTAGCAGGACAGGGGATAGATACGCAGTATTTT. Residues: CASSLAGQGIDTQYF.

In the case of this clonotype: One end of the junction varies from germline; a read error may be responsible. V is TRBV20-1 and J is TRBJ1-6; TRBD1 agrees at 7 bases. The CDR3 length is 15 residues. Germline lookup yields CDR1 DFQATT and CDR2 SNEGSKA (reference sequence). The CDR3 DNA reads as TGCAGTGCTAGCCACGGGACAGCCTATAATTCACGCCTCCACTTT. Residues: CSASHGTAYNSRLHF.

This clonotype was observed a few times. The chain links TRBV10-2 to TRBJ2-2; no definite D call. CDR3 length equals 15 residues. Germline CDR1 reads WSHSY; CDR2 reads SAAADI. Trimming shortened V by 6 bases and J by 4 bases, and 15 bases separated the two germline ends. The CDR3 region is CASRRPDQLTGELFF. DNA of the CDR3: TGCGCCAGCAGAAGACCGGACCAACTCACCGGGGAGCTGTTTTTT.

This chain connects TRBV12-3 or TRBV12-4 to TRBJ2-4; tentatively, D is TRBD2 (6 bases). The V end was cut by 8 bases, the J end by 7 bases, with 18 bases between. This CDR3 comprises 14 residues. In DNA, the CDR3 is TGTGCCAGCTGCCCCGGGACTTACGCGAACATTCAGTACTTC. This gives the protein CASCPGTYANIQYF.

This clonotype occurred many times. The chain links TRBV11-2 to TRBJ2-1; 8 nucleotides agree with TRBD1. V shed 6 bases, J shed 6 bases, and the junction held 4 bases outside the gene matches. This CDR3 contains 13 residues. The germline gives CDR1 SGHAT, CDR2 FQNNGV. For the CDR3, the DNA is TGTGCCAGCAGGCAGACAGGGGTCAATGAGCAGTTCTTC. Encoded protein: CASRQTGVNEQFF.

This clonotype was counted many times. As DNA, the CDR3 is TGTGCCAGCAGTTTGCGGGGTCTGAACACTGAAGCTTTCTTT. Residues: CASSLRGLNTEAFF. The gene calls are TRBV5-6 and TRBJ1-1; no firm D call. Between the trimmed V and J ends, which lost 5 bases and 0 bases, there was a span of 11 bases. This CDR3 comprises 14 residues. CDR1 SGHDT and CDR2 YYEEEE come from the germline V gene.

This clonotype came up once. The chain joins TRBV4-1 to TRBJ2-4; possible D gene TRBD2, 6 bases. The CDR3 has 14 residues. Germline CDR1 MGHRA, CDR2 YSYEKL. V lost 0 bases and J lost 8, with 11 bases in between. Here the CDR3 DNA reads TGCGCCAGCAGCCAAGAATCGGGGGTGTACATTCAGTACTTC. Residues: CASSQESGVYIQYF.

This clonotype was observed a few times. J is TRBJ2-1 and V is TRBV7-2; D gene unclear. V was trimmed by 1 base and J by 4 bases, leaving 8 bases between them. The CDR3 length is 14 residues. Germline loops: CDR1 SGHTA, CDR2 FQGNSA. The CDR3 reads CASSLGYLYNEQFF. DNA of the CDR3: TGTGCCAGCAGCTTAGGATATCTTTACAATGAGCAGTTCTTC.

V gene TRBV4-1 combines with J gene TRBJ2-7; D is ambiguous. Germline CDR1 is MGHRA and CDR2 is YSYEKL. V lost 3 bases, J lost 0 bases, and 9 bases lay in between. The CDR3 length is 14 residues. The CDR3, as DNA: TGCGCCAGCAGCCAGGGAATTCTCTCCTACGAGCAGTACTTC. Translating it yields CASSQGILSYEQYF.

V gene TRBV4-2 combines with J gene TRBJ2-1, with TRBD2 matching over 10 bases. Germline CDR1 is LGHNA and CDR2 is YNFKEQ. The CDR3 spans 16 residues. V lost 4 bases and J lost 8; bases outside the gene matches: 11. The CDR3 here is CASSLPGSGGAYEQFF. CDR3 nucleotides: TGTGCCAGCAGCCTTCCGGGAAGCGGGGGGGCGTATGAGCAGTTCTTC.